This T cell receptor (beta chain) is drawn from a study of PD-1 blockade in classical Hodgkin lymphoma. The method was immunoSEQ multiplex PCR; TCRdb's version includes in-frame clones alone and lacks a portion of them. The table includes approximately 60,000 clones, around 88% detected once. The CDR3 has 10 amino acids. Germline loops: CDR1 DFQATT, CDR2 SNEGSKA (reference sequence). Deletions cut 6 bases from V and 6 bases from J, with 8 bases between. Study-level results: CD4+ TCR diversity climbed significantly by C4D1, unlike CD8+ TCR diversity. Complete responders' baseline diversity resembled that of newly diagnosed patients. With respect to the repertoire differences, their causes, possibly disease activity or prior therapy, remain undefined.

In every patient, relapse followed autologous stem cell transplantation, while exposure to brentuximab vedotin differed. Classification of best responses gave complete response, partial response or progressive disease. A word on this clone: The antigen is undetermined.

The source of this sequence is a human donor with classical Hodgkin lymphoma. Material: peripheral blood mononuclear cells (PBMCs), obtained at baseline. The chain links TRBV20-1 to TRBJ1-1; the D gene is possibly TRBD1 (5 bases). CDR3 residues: CSAWGAEAFF. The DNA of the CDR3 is TGCAGTGCATGGGGGGCTGAAGCTTTCTTT.